The T cell receptor beta chain described here comes from a study of Graves' ophthalmopathy and Graves' hyperthyroidism. The CDR3 sequence is 15 residues long. V lost 1 base, J lost 2 bases, and 11 bases lay in between. Looked up from germline, CDR1 is SGHTA and CDR2 is FQGNSA. RNA transcripts were the template, and TCR beta CDR3 regions were amplified from them. First-round RT-PCR employed HTBI primers, with a second-round multiplex PCR after it. TCRdb redid the calling of the multiplex PCR reads with MiXCR, one entry per CDR3 protein. The repertoire includes more than 550,000 distinct CDR3 sequences, about 38% of them detected once, and more than 2.5% sits in the top ten. This clonotype has at least ten counts. The antigen is not known. Notes on the study in general: The blood repertoire also included most expanded thyroid clonotypes above 0.001 frequency.

The clonotype originates from an adult man with Graves' ophthalmopathy. V and J are TRBV7-2 and TRBJ1-1, with D hard to call. Sequencing was done on a sample of peripheral blood. CDR3 protein: CASSLVGSSNTEAFF. The DNA of the CDR3 is TGTGCCAGCAGCTTAGTGGGCTCAAGTAACACTGAAGCTTTCTTT.